Sequencing of this T cell receptor beta chain was carried out in a study of Tregs in tolerant kidney transplant recipients (dated by TCRdb to the late 2010s). Background on the whole study: The transplants used related donors along with nonmyeloablative bone marrow transplantation, and in the human trials mixed chimerism was transient. Before combined kidney and bone marrow transplantation, this study identified donor-specific regulatory T cells using TCRbeta sequencing and then followed those same cells after transplant. The research as a whole found: Because the study included only a small number of patients, the results must be confirmed in larger populations and under other immunosuppression protocols. For some patients the PCR primers changed over time, which made it impossible to compare the samples from those patients at the nucleotide level. The most biologically relevant and donor-specific TCRbeta repertoire appeared to be identified by expanding Tregs with activated donor B cells. In tolerant patients, the expansion of donor-specific Tregs was greater than global Treg expansion, suggesting that the expansion was antigen-driven rather than nonspecific. Biological reproducibility was not directly assessed, although technical replication error appeared to be minimal.

The sample's time point label is to be understood as: blood sample drawn before combined kidney and bone marrow transplant. Unstimulated Tregs (CD4+CD25+CD127-), CD4+ non-Tregs (CD4+CD25-), CD4 and CD8 cells were FACS-sorted from thawed PBMCs. The patients were a few recipients of combined kidney and bone marrow transplants from the ITN036ST trial, and samples were available only from these trial subjects. Healthy control blood was processed to PBMCs by Ficoll density gradient and cryopreserved, and patient PBMCs were collected before and after transplant. As to this clone: Its cognate antigen has yet to be identified. No quality values exist for individual bases; no much larger clone is one base distant.

For TCRbeta CDR3 sequencing, genomic DNA was extracted from sorted cells using the QIAGEN DNeasy Blood and Tissue Kit. High-throughput TCRbeta CDR3 sequencing was carried out commercially through immunoSEQ, with PCR amplification with bias correction and internal controls included. Processing in the source paper ran as follows. A unique productive TCRbeta sequence was defined by the CDR3 nucleotide sequence when primers matched, and otherwise by the CDR3 amino acid sequence together with the Vbeta and Jbeta genes. To correct sorting error, sequences shared between sorted populations at a frequency ratio of 2:1 or less were removed; the rest were assigned to the higher population. Sequences were defined as donor-reactive when expanded at least 5-fold in CFSE-low cells versus unstimulated cells and present at a frequency of at least 0.01% in CFSE-low cells. Jensen-Shannon divergence calculated on the top 100 TCRbeta sequences ranked by frequency was used to measure repertoire divergence. For any sample with multiple sequencing runs, sorting error was corrected in each run separately before the runs were pooled. Sourced from immuneACCESS, this table was stored by TCRdb with only in-frame sequences that have V and J called. A share of the clones is absent; for the studies checked, an unresolved V gene accounts for under half, and the remainder has no known explanation. V, J and clone size are taken as reported in that table, and D and trimming were inferred from the DNA itself. The sample table shows approximately 98,000 clones, and about 90% are seen once. Approximately 0.35% of the sample belongs to the ten largest clones.

Based on the germline V gene (reference sequence), the CDR1 and CDR2 sequences are GTSNPN and SVGIG. Trimming leaves V shorter by 3 bases and J shorter by 4 bases, with the junction holding 13 bases beyond the gene matches. The cysteine opens and the phenylalanine closes a CDR3 of 16 amino acids. Only the CDR3 DNA stays, 48 bases, in frame from base 1. Specimen: CD4+ T cells from blood, collected before the transplant. The chain was built from TRBV30 and TRBJ1-2, with 8 junctional bases fitting TRBD1. The clonotype originates from a human donor who received a combined kidney and bone marrow transplant. The encoded CDR3 is CAWRARQGRIPYGYTF. In nucleotides, the sequence is TGTGCCTGGAGAGCCAGACAGGGGAGAATTCCCTATGGCTACACCTTC.